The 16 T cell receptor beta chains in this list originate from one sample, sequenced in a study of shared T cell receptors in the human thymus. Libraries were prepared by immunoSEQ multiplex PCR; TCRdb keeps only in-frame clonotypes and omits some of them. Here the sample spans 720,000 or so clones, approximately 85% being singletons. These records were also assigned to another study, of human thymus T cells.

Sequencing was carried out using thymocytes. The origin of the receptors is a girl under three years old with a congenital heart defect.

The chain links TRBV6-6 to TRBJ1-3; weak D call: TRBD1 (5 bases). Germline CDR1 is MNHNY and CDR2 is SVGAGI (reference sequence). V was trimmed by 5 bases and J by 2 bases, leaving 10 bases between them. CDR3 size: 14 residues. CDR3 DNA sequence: TGTGCCAGCAGTCCTCAGGGAACTGGAAACACCATATATTTT. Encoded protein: CASSPQGTGNTIYF.

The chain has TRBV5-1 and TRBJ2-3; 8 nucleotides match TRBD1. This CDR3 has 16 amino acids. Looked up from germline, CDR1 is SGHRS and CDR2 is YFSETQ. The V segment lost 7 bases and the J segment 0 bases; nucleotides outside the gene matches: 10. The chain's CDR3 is CASFGTGKTSTDTQYF. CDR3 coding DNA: TGCGCCAGCTTTGGGACAGGAAAAACTAGCACAGATACGCAGTATTTT.

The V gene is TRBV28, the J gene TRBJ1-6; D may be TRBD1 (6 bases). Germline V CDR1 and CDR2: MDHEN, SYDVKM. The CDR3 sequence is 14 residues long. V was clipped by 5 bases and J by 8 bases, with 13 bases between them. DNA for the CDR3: TGTGCCAGCAGTACGGCAGGGGTATATTCACCCCTCCACTTT. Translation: CASSTAGVYSPLHF.

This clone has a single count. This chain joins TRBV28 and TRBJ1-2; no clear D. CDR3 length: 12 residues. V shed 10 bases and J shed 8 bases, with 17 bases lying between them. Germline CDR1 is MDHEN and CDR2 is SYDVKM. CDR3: CATQNYLYGYTF. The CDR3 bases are TGTGCCACCCAAAACTATCTGTACGGCTACACCTTC.

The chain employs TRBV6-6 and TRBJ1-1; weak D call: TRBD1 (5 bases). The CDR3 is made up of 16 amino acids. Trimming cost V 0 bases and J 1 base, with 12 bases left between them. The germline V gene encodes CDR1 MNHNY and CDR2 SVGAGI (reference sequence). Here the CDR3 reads CASSYSIRDWNTEAFF. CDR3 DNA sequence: TGTGCCAGCAGTTACTCGATCCGGGACTGGAACACTGAAGCTTTCTTT.

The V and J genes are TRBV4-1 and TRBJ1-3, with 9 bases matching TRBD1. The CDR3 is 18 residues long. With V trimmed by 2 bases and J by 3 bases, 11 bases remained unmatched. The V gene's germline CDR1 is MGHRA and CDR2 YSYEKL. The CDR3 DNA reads TGCGCCAGCAGCCAATATTCGCGGACAGGGGTGTATGGAAACACCATATATTTT. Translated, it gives CASSQYSRTGVYGNTIYF.

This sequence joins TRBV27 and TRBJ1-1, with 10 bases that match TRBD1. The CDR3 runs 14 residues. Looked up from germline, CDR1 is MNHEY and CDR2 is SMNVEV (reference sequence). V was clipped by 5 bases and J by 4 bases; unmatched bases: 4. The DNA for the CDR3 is TGTGCCAGCAGTCACCGGACAGGGGGCACTGAAGCTTTCTTT. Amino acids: CASSHRTGGTEAFF.

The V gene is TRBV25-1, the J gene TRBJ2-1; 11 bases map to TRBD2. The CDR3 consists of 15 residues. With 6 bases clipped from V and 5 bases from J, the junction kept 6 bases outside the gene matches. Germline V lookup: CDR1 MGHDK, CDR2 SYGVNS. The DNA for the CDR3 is TGTGCCAGCAGACCCGGGACTAGCGGAAACAATGAGCAGTTCTTC. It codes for CASRPGTSGNNEQFF.

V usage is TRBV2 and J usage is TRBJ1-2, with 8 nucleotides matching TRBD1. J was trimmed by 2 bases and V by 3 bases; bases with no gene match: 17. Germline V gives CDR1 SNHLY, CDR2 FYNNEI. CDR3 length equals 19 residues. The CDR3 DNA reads TGTGCCAGCAGTGAGATTAGTGGGACAGGCAATGTGGGGAACTATGGCTACACCTTC. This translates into CASSEISGTGNVGNYGYTF.

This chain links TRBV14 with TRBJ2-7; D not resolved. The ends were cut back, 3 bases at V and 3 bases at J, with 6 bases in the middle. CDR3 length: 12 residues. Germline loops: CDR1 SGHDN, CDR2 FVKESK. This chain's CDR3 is CASSHSFYEQYF. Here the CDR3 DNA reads TGTGCCAGCAGCCACTCCTTCTACGAGCAGTACTTC.

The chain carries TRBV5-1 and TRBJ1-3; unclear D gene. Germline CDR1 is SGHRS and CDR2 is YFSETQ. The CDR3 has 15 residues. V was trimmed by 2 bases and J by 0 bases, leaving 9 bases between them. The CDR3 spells CASSLNLRSGNTIYF. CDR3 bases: TGCGCCAGCAGCTTAAATCTACGCTCTGGAAACACCATATATTTT.

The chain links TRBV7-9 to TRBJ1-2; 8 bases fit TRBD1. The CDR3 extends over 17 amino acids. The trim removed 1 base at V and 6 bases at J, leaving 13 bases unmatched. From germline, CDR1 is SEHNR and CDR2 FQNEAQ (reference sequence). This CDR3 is CASSLGSRGPKSNGYTF. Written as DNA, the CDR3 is TGTGCCAGCAGCTTAGGGTCCAGGGGGCCCAAATCGAATGGCTACACCTTC.

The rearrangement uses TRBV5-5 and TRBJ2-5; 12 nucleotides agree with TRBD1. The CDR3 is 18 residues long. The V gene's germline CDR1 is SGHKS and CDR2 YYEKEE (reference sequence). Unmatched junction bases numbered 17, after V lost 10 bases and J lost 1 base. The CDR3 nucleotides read TGTGCCTCCTCAACCGGGACAGGGGGCGAAGTGGGCCAAGAGACCCAGTACTTC. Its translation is CASSTGTGGEVGQETQYF.

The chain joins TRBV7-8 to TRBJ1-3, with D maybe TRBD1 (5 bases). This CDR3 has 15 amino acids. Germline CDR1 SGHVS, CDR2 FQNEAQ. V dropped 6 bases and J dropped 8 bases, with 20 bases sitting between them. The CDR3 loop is CASSRYGGTGDTIYF. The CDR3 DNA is TGTGCCAGCAGTCGCTACGGGGGTACGGGGGACACCATATATTTT.

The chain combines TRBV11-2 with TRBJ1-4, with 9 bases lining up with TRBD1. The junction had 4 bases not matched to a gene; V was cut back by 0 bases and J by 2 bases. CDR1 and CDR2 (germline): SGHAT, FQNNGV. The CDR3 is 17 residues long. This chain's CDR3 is CASSLDRDRDTNEKLFF. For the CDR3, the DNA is TGTGCCAGCAGCTTAGACCGGGACAGGGACACTAATGAAAAACTGTTTTTT.

The CDR3 DNA is TGTGCCAGCAGCTTGTCGACAGATACGCAGTATTTT. The encoded protein is CASSLSTDTQYF. The J gene is TRBJ2-3, the V gene TRBV5-4; D ambiguous. V lost 1 base and J 3 bases, leaving 3 bases between the germline ends. The CDR3 consists of 12 residues. Germline-derived CDR1 and CDR2 are SGHNT and YYREEE (reference sequence).